This is a list of T cell receptor beta chains from one sample in a study of blood T cell repertoires in COVID-19. Here immunoSEQ multiplex PCR was the method, and the copy in TCRdb shows in-frame clones only, minus some. The sample shows 90,000 to 120,000 clones, more than 70% of them seen only once. Specimen: peripheral blood. The receptors come from a man aged 40-49 years with active or convalescent COVID-19. CDR3s include the opening cysteine and the closing phenylalanine or tryptophan. D genes are given only for firm matches. A row's size may be missing; if present it is once, few, many or a size class.

>TRBV5-1|TRBJ1-2|.|.
CASSAVGAAGYGYTF
TGCGCCAGCAGCGCGGTAGGGGCCGCCGGCTATGGCTACACCTTC
>TRBV5-4|TRBJ2-3|TRBD1|.
CASSPGQGTDTQYF
TGTGCCAGCAGCCCTGGACAGGGCACAGATACGCAGTATTTT
>TRBV10-3|TRBJ2-1|TRBD1|.
CATLPGGTGGPESYNEQFF
TGTGCCACCCTTCCGGGTGGGACAGGGGGCCCGGAGTCCTACAATGAGCAGTTCTTC
>TRBV7-2|TRBJ2-3|TRBD2|.
CASSLVVASGSTDTQYF
TGTGCCAGCAGCTTAGTTGTGGCTAGCGGGAGTACAGATACGCAGTATTTT
>TRBV6-1|TRBJ1-2|.|.
CASSEGGRDWGYTF
TGTGCCAGCAGTGAAGGAGGGAGGGACTGGGGCTACACCTTC
>TRBV5-4|TRBJ2-6|TRBD2|.
CASRRRTSGFSGANVLTF
TGTGCCAGCCGTAGGAGGACTAGCGGATTTTCTGGGGCCAACGTCCTGACTTTC
>TRBV19|TRBJ2-2|.|.
CASSNRPNTGELFF
TGTGCCAGTAGTAACAGACCGAACACCGGGGAGCTGTTTTTT
>TRBV5-6|TRBJ2-7|.|.
CASSSSGFSYEQYF
TGTGCCAGCAGCTCGTCGGGATTTTCCTACGAGCAGTACTTC
>TRBV5-1|TRBJ2-1|.|.
CASSPSRAGKDNEQFF
TGCGCCAGCAGCCCGAGCCGGGCGGGAAAGGACAATGAGCAGTTCTTC
>TRBV6-5|TRBJ1-5|.|once
CASSPRESNQPQHF
TGTGCCAGCAGCCCCAGGGAATCCAATCAGCCCCAGCATTTT
>TRBV30|TRBJ2-1|TRBD2|few
CAWSVRGRAYNEQFF
TGTGCCTGGAGTGTTCGCGGGAGAGCTTACAATGAGCAGTTCTTC